A single sample gave rise to the 16 T cell receptor beta chains below, sequenced in a study of T cells in Graves' hyperthyroidism and ophthalmopathy. It was RNA transcripts that yielded the amplified TCR beta CDR3 regions. The HTBI primer set drove a first-round RT-PCR of the TCR CDR3. TCRdb processed the multiplex PCR reads anew with MiXCR; each CDR3 protein has one entry. This sample has hundreds of thousands of distinct CDR3 sequences, with less than 30% found just once. The sequenced sample was blood. All receptors derive from a man in his forties or fifties with Graves' hyperthyroidism that later progressed to Graves' ophthalmopathy.

This clonotype was recorded many times. The gene calls are TRBV12-3 or TRBV12-4 and TRBJ2-7; 8 bases map to TRBD2. The CDR3 consists of 17 residues. The V and J ends lost 1 base and 6 bases, in that order; junction bases with no gene match: 14. The CDR3 protein is CASSLEGPSGTRTEQYF. CDR3 nucleotide sequence: TGTGCCAGCAGTTTAGAGGGCCCCTCTGGGACTAGGACCGAGCAGTACTTC.

Many counts were recorded for this clonotype. V and J are TRBV6-2 or TRBV6-3 and TRBJ1-6, with TRBD1 as a possible D gene (6 bases). CDR3 length: 17 residues. The V gene's germline CDR1 is MNHEY and CDR2 SVGEGT. The V end lost 6 bases, the J end lost 1 base, and 16 bases lay between the germline ends. The CDR3: CASRRNRVASYNSPLHF. The CDR3 DNA reads TGTGCCAGCAGAAGAAACAGGGTGGCGTCCTATAATTCACCCCTCCACTTT.

The CDR3, as DNA: TGTGCCAGCACCCAATGGGGTGGAGAGACCCAGTACTTC. It specifies CASTQWGGETQYF. V gene TRBV12-3 or TRBV12-4 combines with J gene TRBJ2-5; no firm D call. V shed 7 bases and J shed 4 bases, with 13 bases lying between them. The CDR3 is 13 amino acids.

This clonotype was seen a handful of times. The chain links TRBV18 to TRBJ1-6; no clear D. V was trimmed by 3 bases and J by 6 bases, leaving 12 bases between them. The CDR3 totals 15 residues. The V gene's germline CDR1 is KGHSH and CDR2 LQKENI. Here the CDR3 reads CASSPNTPSNSPLHF. CDR3 bases: TGTGCCAGCTCACCCAACACACCCAGTAATTCACCCCTCCACTTT.

This clonotype occurred many times. This chain links TRBV20-1 with TRBJ2-2; D is ambiguous. Trimming pared 3 bases from V and 4 bases from J, leaving 9 bases between. This CDR3 contains 13 residues. Germline CDR1 DFQATT, CDR2 SNEGSKA (reference sequence). CDR3 DNA sequence: TGCAGTGCTAGGCCAATAACCACCGGGGAGCTGTTTTTT. It translates to CSARPITTGELFF.

This rearrangement joins TRBV5-1 to TRBJ2-4; D is tentatively TRBD1 or TRBD2 (5 bases each). The CDR3 extends over 14 amino acids. Deletions cut 5 bases from V and 13 bases from J, with 22 bases between. The germline V gene has CDR1 SGHRS and CDR2 YFSETQ. The CDR3 DNA reads TGCGCCAGCAGAGAAGGGATCGTCGTAGGGGAGCAGTACTTC. This encodes CASREGIVVGEQYF.

This clonotype was seen many times. This chain links TRBV19 with TRBJ2-2, with unresolved D. Trimming left V 9 bases short and J 6 bases short, with 17 bases between. CDR3 length: 14 residues. Per the germline V gene, CDR1 is LNHDA and CDR2 is SQIVND (reference sequence). In nucleotides, the CDR3 is TGTGCCAGCCGACCCATCCCGCGGCCCGGGGAGCTGTTTTTT. Translating gives CASRPIPRPGELFF. The complete variable domain, with remaining parts taken from reference TRBV19 and TRBJ2-2, reads DGGITQSPKYLFRKEGQNVTLSCEQNLNHDAMYWYRQDPGQGLRLIYYSQIVNDFQKGDIAEGYSVSREKKESFPLTVTSAQKNPTAFYLCASRPIPRPGELFFGEGSRLTVL.

The chain employs TRBV12-3 or TRBV12-4 and TRBJ1-1, with D tentatively TRBD1 (5 bases). This CDR3 is built from 15 residues. Trimming took 6 bases from V and 4 from J, leaving 18 bases between them. CDR3 in DNA: TGTGCCAGCAGCCTCATGGGGGAGTTGAGCACTGAAGCTTTCTTT. The encoded protein is CASSLMGELSTEAFF.

This clonotype was recorded many times. J is TRBJ1-5 and V is TRBV2; D is unresolved. The CDR3 is 13 residues long. Germline CDR1 SNHLY, CDR2 FYNNEI. The germline V and J ends were trimmed by 7 bases and 2 bases, with 9 bases remaining between them. CDR3 DNA: TGTGCCAGCATGCTTCTAGGCAATCAGCCCCAGCATTTT. This sequence encodes CASMLLGNQPQHF.

This clonotype was observed at least ten times. V is TRBV7-8 and J is TRBJ1-6; D is possibly TRBD1 (6 bases). The germline CDR1 and CDR2 sequences are SGHVS and FQNEAQ. V was cut by 0 bases and J by 2 bases, with 14 bases left in between. The length of the CDR3 is 18 residues. The CDR3 is CASSLAVQGGTYNSPLHF. The CDR3 DNA sequence: TGTGCCAGCAGCTTAGCGGTACAGGGAGGTACCTATAATTCACCCCTCCACTTT.

This clonotype was counted at least ten times. The chain links TRBV28 to TRBJ2-7, with unresolved D. V lost 4 bases to trimming and J lost 3 bases, with 10 bases between them. Germline values: CDR1 MDHEN, CDR2 SYDVKM. The length of the CDR3 is 13 residues. CDR3 residues: CASSWGNVYEQYF. CDR3 in DNA: TGTGCCAGCAGTTGGGGAAACGTCTACGAGCAGTACTTC.

This clonotype was recorded at least ten times. CDR3 sequence reads: CASSLKREQYF. CDR3 in DNA: TGTGCCAGCAGTTTGAAGCGCGAGCAGTACTTC. This chain joins TRBV28 and TRBJ2-7, with D uncertain. Germline V gene sequence: CDR1 MDHEN, CDR2 SYDVKM. The CDR3 loop spans 11 amino acids. V lost 3 bases, J lost 6 bases, and 6 bases lay in between.

In this sample, this clonotype turned up many times. This chain links TRBV12-3 or TRBV12-4 with TRBJ2-7; D gene ambiguous. V lost 3 bases to trimming and J lost 1 base, with 7 bases between them. The CDR3 spans 13 residues. The CDR3 loop reads CASSFGQSYEQYF. The CDR3 DNA reads as TGTGCCAGCAGTTTTGGCCAGTCCTACGAGCAGTACTTC.

This clonotype was seen ten or more times. The V gene is TRBV5-1, the J gene TRBJ1-1; no definite D call. CDR1 and CDR2 (germline): SGHRS, YFSETQ. The CDR3 loop spans 14 amino acids. V was cut by 1 base and J by 0 bases, with 7 bases left in between. CDR3 loop: CASSLTFMNTEAFF. CDR3 nucleotide sequence: TGCGCCAGCAGCTTGACATTCATGAACACTGAAGCTTTCTTT.

The chain carries TRBV15 and TRBJ1-1; no clear D. CDR1 and CDR2 (germline): LNHNV, YYDKDF (reference sequence). This CDR3 is built from 14 residues. V lost 3 bases, J lost 2 bases, and 10 bases lay in between. This chain's CDR3 is CATSSGPANTEAFF. In DNA, the CDR3 is TGTGCCACCAGCAGTGGTCCAGCCAACACTGAAGCTTTCTTT.

The chain carries TRBV28 and TRBJ2-7, with no clear D. Trimming pared 6 bases from V and 7 bases from J, leaving 10 bases between. Germline CDR1 and CDR2: MDHEN and SYDVKM. The CDR3 length is 11 residues. As DNA, the CDR3 is TGTGCCAGCAGCCTCTTTCGAGAGCAGTACTTC. It encodes CASSLFREQYF. The full variable domain, rest sourced from reference TRBV28 and TRBJ2-7, is DVKVTQSSRYLVKRTGEKVFLECVQDMDHENMFWYRQDPGLGLRLIYFSYDVKMKEKGDIPEGYSVSREKKERFSLILESASTNQTSMYLCASSLFREQYFGPGTRLTVT.